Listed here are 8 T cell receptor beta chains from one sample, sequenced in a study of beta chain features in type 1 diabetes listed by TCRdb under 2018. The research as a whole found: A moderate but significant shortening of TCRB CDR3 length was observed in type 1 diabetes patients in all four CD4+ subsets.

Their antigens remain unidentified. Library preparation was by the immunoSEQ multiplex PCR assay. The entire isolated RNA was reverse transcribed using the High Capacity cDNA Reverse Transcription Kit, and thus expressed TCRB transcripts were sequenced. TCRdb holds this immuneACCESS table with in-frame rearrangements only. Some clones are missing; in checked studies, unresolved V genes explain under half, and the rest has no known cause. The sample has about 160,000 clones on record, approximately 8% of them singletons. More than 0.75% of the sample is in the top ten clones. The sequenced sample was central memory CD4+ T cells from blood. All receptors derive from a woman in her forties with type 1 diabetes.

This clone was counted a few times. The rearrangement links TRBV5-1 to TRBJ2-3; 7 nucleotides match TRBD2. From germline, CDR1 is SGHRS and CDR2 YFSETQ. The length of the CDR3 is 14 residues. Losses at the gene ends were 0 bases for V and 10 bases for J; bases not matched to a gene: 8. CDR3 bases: TGCGCCAGCAGCTTGGAAGGTGCTCTAGCGGCGCAGTATTTT. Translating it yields CASSLEGALAAQYF.

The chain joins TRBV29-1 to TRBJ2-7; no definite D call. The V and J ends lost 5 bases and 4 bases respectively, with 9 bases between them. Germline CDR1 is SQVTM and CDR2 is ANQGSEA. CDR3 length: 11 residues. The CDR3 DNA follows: TGCAGCGTTTATTTACAGTACGAGCAGTACTTC. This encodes CSVYLQYEQYF.

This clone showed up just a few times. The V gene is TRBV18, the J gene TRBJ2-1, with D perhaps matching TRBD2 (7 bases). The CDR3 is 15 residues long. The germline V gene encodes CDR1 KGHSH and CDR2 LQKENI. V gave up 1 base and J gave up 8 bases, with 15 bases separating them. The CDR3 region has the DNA TGTGCCAGCTCACCACTGGCGGGAGAGGGGGATGAGCAGTTCTTC. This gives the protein CASSPLAGEGDEQFF. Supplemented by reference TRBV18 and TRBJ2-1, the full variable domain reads NAGVMQNPRHLVRRRGQEARLRCSPMKGHSHVYWYRQLPEEGLKFMVYLQKENIIDESGMPKERFSAEFPKEGPSILRIQQVVRGDSAAYFCASSPLAGEGDEQFFGPGTRLTVL.

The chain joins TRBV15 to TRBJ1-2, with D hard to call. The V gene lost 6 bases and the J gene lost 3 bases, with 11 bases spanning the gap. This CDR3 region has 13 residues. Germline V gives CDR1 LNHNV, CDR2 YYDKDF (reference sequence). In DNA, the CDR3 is TGTGCCACCAGGGGCAGTTCATACTATGGCTACACCTTC. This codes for CATRGSSYYGYTF. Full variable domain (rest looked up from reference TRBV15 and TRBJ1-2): DAMVIQNPRYQVTQFGKPVTLSCSQTLNHNVMYWYQQKSSQAPKLLFHYYDKDFNNEADTPDNFQSRRPNTSFCFLDIRSPGLGDTAMYLCATRGSSYYGYTFGSGTRLTVV.

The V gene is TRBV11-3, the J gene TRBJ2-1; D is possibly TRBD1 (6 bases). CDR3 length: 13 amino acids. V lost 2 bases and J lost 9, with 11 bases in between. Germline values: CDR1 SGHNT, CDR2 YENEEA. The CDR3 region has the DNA TGTGCCAGCAGCTTACCAGGGGCTGGTGAGCAGTTCTTC. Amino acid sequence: CASSLPGAGEQFF.

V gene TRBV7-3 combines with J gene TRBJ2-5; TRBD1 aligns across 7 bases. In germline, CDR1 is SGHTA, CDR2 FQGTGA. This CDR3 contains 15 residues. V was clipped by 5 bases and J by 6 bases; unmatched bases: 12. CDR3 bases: TGTGCCAGCAGCACGCTCGACAGGGTTAAGAAGACCCAGTACTTC. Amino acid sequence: CASSTLDRVKKTQYF.

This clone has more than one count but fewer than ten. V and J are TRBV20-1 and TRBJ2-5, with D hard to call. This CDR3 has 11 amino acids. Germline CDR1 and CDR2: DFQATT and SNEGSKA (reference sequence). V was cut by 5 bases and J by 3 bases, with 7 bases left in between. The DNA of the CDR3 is TGCAGTGCTGAGGTGAAAGAGACCCAGTACTTC. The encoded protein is CSAEVKETQYF.

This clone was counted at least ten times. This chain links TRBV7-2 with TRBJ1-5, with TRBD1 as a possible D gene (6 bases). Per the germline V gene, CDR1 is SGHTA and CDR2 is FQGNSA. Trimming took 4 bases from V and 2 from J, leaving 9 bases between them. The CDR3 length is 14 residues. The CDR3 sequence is CASSSTGGNQPQHF. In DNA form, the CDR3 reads TGTGCCAGCAGCTCGACAGGTGGCAATCAGCCCCAGCATTTT.